The 20 T cell receptor beta chains in this list originate from one sample, sequenced in a study of T cell responses to AZD1222 COVID-19 vaccine. TCRdb's table, derived via immunoSEQ multiplex PCR, lists solely in-frame clones and lacks some. This table has around 130,000 clones, more than 80% appearing once. The sample consisted of peripheral blood, taken 28 days after the second dose of the MenACWY control vaccine. The source of these receptors is an adult who received the MenACWY meningococcal vaccine as a control.

V and J are TRBV15 and TRBJ2-3; D perhaps matches TRBD1 (6 bases). The CDR3 length is 18 residues. The germline V gene encodes CDR1 LNHNV and CDR2 YYDKDF (reference sequence). Trimming cost V 1 base and J 0 bases, with 17 bases left between them. CDR3 in amino acids: CATSRVRTASFSTDTQYF. CDR3 DNA sequence: TGTGCCACCAGCAGAGTACGGACAGCAAGTTTTAGCACAGATACGCAGTATTTT.

Comment on this clone: This CDR3 is also generated by other DNA sequences in the sample. V gene TRBV7-2 combines with J gene TRBJ2-1; D uncertain. This CDR3 is built from 11 residues. CDR1 and CDR2 (germline): SGHTA, FQGNSA. Trimming removed 3 bases at V and 6 bases at J, with 3 bases between. In DNA form, the CDR3 reads TGTGCCAGCAGCTTGGTCAATGAGCAGTTCTTC. As protein: CASSLVNEQFF.

The rearrangement links TRBV2 to TRBJ2-7, with 8 positions matching TRBD2. V shed 1 base, J shed 2 bases, and the junction held 10 bases outside the gene matches. This CDR3 region has 17 residues. Germline CDR1 is SNHLY and CDR2 is FYNNEI. The CDR3 sequence is CASSEEFSGENTYEQYF. CDR3 nucleotides: TGTGCCAGCAGTGAAGAATTTAGCGGGGAAAATACCTACGAGCAGTACTTC.

This clone was picked up one time. The J gene is TRBJ2-3, the V gene TRBV3-1 (or the pseudogene TRBV3-2); the D is unclear. V was trimmed by 5 bases and J by 0 bases, leaving 18 bases between them. The CDR3 length is 17 residues. Germline V gives CDR1 LGHDT, CDR2 YNNKEL (reference sequence). In DNA, the CDR3 is TGTGCCAGCAGCAAACACGGCTTAGCAGAGAGCACAGATACGCAGTATTTT. Translating gives CASSKHGLAESTDTQYF.

The chain couples TRBV10-3 to TRBJ2-1; TRBD1 is a possible D gene (6 bases). CDR3 length: 14 residues. CDR1 is ENHRY and CDR2 is SYGVKD in the germline V gene. V was trimmed by 5 bases and J by 4 bases, leaving 12 bases between them. CDR3 in amino acids: CAISSRDTYNEQFF. The CDR3 DNA sequence: TGTGCCATCAGTTCCCGGGACACTTACAATGAGCAGTTCTTC.

CDR3 nucleotide sequence: TGCGCCAGCAGCCCCGGACTTCACTACGAGCAGTACTTC. This encodes CASSPGLHYEQYF. The rearrangement links TRBV4-3 to TRBJ2-7, with a weak D call TRBD2 (5 bases). Germline V CDR1 and CDR2: LGHNA, YSLEER. Trimming cost V 4 bases and J 3 bases, with 10 bases left between them. The CDR3 covers 13 residues.

The rearrangement uses TRBV7-2 and TRBJ2-5; 13 nucleotides agree with TRBD2. The V and J ends lost 2 bases and 11 bases, in that order; junction bases with no gene match: 11. The CDR3 consists of 16 residues. Germline V gives CDR1 SGHTA, CDR2 FQGNSA. The CDR3 here is CASSLSVIGTSGMQYF. CDR3 DNA: TGTGCCAGCAGCTTATCGGTGATAGGGACTAGCGGGATGCAGTACTTC.

The chain links TRBV11-3 to TRBJ2-7, with 11 positions matching TRBD1. The germline gives CDR1 SGHNT, CDR2 YENEEA. The CDR3 covers 17 residues. The ends lost 1 base at V and 2 bases at J; junction bases unmatched: 7. CDR3 residues: CASSLATGGQGAYEQYF. The CDR3, as DNA: TGTGCCAGCAGCTTAGCCACGGGGGGACAGGGGGCCTACGAGCAGTACTTC.

V usage is TRBV15 and J usage is TRBJ1-4; TRBD1 matches at 7 bases. Germline CDR1 and CDR2: LNHNV and YYDKDF (reference sequence). V dropped 2 bases and J dropped 8; count of bases not matched to a gene: 2. The CDR3 is 13 residues long. The CDR3 DNA follows: TGTGCCACCAGCAGACAGGGGGGGGAAAAACTGTTTTTT. This codes for CATSRQGGEKLFF.

The V call is TRBV20-1, the J call TRBJ1-5; unclear D gene. V shed 3 bases and J shed 0 bases, with 9 bases lying between them. This CDR3 is built from 14 residues. Looked up from germline, CDR1 is DFQATT and CDR2 is SNEGSKA (reference sequence). The CDR3 coding sequence is TGCAGTGCTAGTTCCACTTATAGCAATCAGCCCCAGCATTTT. Translation: CSASSTYSNQPQHF.

The chain uses TRBV3-1 (or the pseudogene TRBV3-2) and TRBJ2-1; D not resolved. Germline V gene sequence: CDR1 LGHDT, CDR2 YNNKEL (reference sequence). Deletions cut 0 bases from V and 0 bases from J, with 9 bases between. The CDR3 spans 16 residues. DNA for the CDR3: TGTGCCAGCAGCCAAGATGTGTGGGTCTCCTACAATGAGCAGTTCTTC. Translated, it gives CASSQDVWVSYNEQFF.

This chain links TRBV7-2 with TRBJ2-5, with TRBD2 matching 9 bases. J lost 5 bases, V lost 5 bases, and 18 bases had no gene match. The length of the CDR3 is 18 residues. Germline V gene data show CDR1 as SGHTA and CDR2 as FQGNSA. The CDR3 here is CASSRTGSGSNRRETQYF. In DNA, the CDR3 is TGTGCCAGCAGCAGAACCGGTAGCGGGAGTAATCGAAGGGAGACCCAGTACTTC.

The V and J genes are TRBV27 and TRBJ2-2; tentatively, D is TRBD2 (8 bases). This CDR3 region has 22 residues. Germline V CDR1 and CDR2: MNHEY, SMNVEV (reference sequence). The V end was cut by 6 bases, the J end by 3 bases, with 35 bases between. This CDR3 is CASSSTGRIAGLWVQDTGELFF. CDR3 bases: TGTGCCAGCAGCTCGACAGGGAGGATAGCGGGGTTATGGGTACAGGACACCGGGGAGCTGTTTTTT.

This chain links TRBV7-2 with TRBJ2-1; 10 bases are shared with TRBD2. V gave up 5 bases and J gave up 4 bases; unmatched junction bases: 5. The CDR3 extends over 15 amino acids. Germline assignment: CDR1 SGHTA and CDR2 FQGNSA. CDR3 region: CASSKAGLAYNEQFF. In DNA form, the CDR3 reads TGTGCCAGCAGCAAAGCGGGACTAGCGTACAATGAGCAGTTCTTC.

This chain connects TRBV2 to TRBJ2-5; D unclear. The V and J ends lost 0 bases and 5 bases respectively, with 4 bases between them. This CDR3 is 12 amino acids long. Looked up from germline, CDR1 is SNHLY and CDR2 is FYNNEI. The CDR3: CASSEAWETQYF. In DNA, the CDR3 is TGTGCCAGCAGTGAAGCGTGGGAGACCCAGTACTTC. Looking up the rest from reference TRBV2 and TRBJ2-5 gives the full variable domain: EPEVTQTPSHQVTQMGQEVILRCVPISNHLYFYWYRQILGQKVEFLVSFYNNEISEKSEIFDDQFSVERPDGSNFTLKIRSTKLEDSAMYFCASSEAWETQYFGPGTRLLVL.

This clone appeared once. V usage is TRBV5-4 and J usage is TRBJ1-5, with 7 bases fitting TRBD1. Germline values: CDR1 SGHNT, CDR2 YYREEE (reference sequence). Germline trimming cut 1 base from V and 3 bases from J; bases unmatched to any gene: 4. This CDR3 comprises 15 residues. CDR3 sequence: CASSLYGTVNQPQHF. DNA of the CDR3: TGTGCCAGCAGCTTGTATGGGACAGTCAATCAGCCCCAGCATTTT.

About this clone: This sample also contains other DNA sequences that code for the same CDR3. The chain uses TRBV5-1 and TRBJ1-1, with D uncertain. V dropped 0 bases and J dropped 1 base, with 4 bases sitting between them. The CDR3 extends over 13 amino acids. In germline, CDR1 is SGHRS, CDR2 YFSETQ. The CDR3 loop reads CASSLAGNTEAFF. Written as DNA, the CDR3 is TGCGCCAGCAGCTTGGCAGGGAACACTGAAGCTTTCTTT.

This chain joins TRBV19 and TRBJ2-7, with D tentatively TRBD1 or TRBD2 (5 bases each). V lost 6 bases and J lost 3, with 18 bases in between. This CDR3 spans 15 amino acids. CDR1 is LNHDA, CDR2 SQIVND, per germline (reference sequence). CDR3 DNA: TGTGCCAGTAGACCGGGACCCAAGATGGTCTACGAGCAGTACTTC. Encoded protein: CASRPGPKMVYEQYF.

This chain joins TRBV7-2 and TRBJ2-1, with D perhaps matching TRBD1 (6 bases). The CDR3 totals 15 residues. The germline gives CDR1 SGHTA, CDR2 FQGNSA. V lost 0 bases and J lost 3, with 9 bases in between. The chain's CDR3 is CASSLAAQGYNEQFF. The CDR3 DNA follows: TGTGCCAGCAGCTTAGCGGCACAGGGCTACAATGAGCAGTTCTTC.

This rearrangement joins TRBV28 to TRBJ1-1; D perhaps matches TRBD1 (5 bases). Germline V gene lookup returns CDR1 MDHEN and CDR2 SYDVKM. This CDR3 is built from 15 residues. The ends were cut back, 6 bases at V and 1 base at J, with 15 bases in the middle. CDR3 sequence (DNA): TGTGCCAGCAGCTTCCCGGCAGGGAAGAACACTGAAGCTTTCTTT. Amino acid sequence: CASSFPAGKNTEAFF.